Sequencing of this TCR beta chain was carried out in a study of vaccination effects on CD4 cells after COVID-19. Measured with immunoSEQ multiplex PCR; TCRdb has only the in-frame clones, and not every one. The top ten clones hold approximately 12% of a sample with approximately 23,000 clones, about 71% of them seen once. Germline loops: CDR1 MGHRA, CDR2 YSYEKL. V was pared by 0 bases and J by 4 bases, with 21 bases between. There are 18 residues in the CDR3. Before sequencing, viral peptide pools were used by the ViraFEST assay to expand antigen-specific CD4+ T cells. Following a roughly 9-day culture, CD4+ T cells were purified. All vaccine recipients tested negative for nucleocapsid antibodies and had never contracted SARS-CoV-2 infection. Wells containing a few million PBMC each were cultured with about 9.4 IU/ml IL-2 and 8 to 10 ug/ml peptides. A note on this clone: Antigen: not known.

Sequenced material: CD4+ T cells from PBMCs cultured with HCoV-OC43 spike peptides, taken before COVID-19 vaccination. Subset of the sample: HCoV-OC43 spike overlapping peptide pool stimulation. This sequence joins TRBV4-1 and TRBJ1-1; the D is unclear. This clonotype was sampled from a human donor who received a COVID-19 vaccine. The CDR3 protein is CASSQDSWQAMRTTEAFF. CDR3 coding DNA: TGCGCCAGCAGCCAAGATAGTTGGCAGGCGATGAGGACCACTGAAGCTTTCTTT.